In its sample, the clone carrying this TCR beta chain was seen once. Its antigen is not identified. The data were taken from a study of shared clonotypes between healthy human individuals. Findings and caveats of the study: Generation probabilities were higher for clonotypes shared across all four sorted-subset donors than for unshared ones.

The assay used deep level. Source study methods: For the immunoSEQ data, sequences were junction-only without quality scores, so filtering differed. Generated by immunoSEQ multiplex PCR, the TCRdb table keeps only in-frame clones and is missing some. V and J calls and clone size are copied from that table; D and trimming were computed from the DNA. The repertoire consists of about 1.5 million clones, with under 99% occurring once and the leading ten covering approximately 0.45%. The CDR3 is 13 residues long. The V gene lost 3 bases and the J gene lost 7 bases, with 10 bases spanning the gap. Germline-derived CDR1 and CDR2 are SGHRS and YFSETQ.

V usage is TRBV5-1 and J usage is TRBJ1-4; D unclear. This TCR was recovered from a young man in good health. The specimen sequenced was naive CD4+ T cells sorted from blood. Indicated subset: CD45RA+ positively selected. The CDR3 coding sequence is TGCGCCAGCAGCTCTCATCGGGCTGAAAAACTGTTTTTT. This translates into CASSSHRAEKLFF.